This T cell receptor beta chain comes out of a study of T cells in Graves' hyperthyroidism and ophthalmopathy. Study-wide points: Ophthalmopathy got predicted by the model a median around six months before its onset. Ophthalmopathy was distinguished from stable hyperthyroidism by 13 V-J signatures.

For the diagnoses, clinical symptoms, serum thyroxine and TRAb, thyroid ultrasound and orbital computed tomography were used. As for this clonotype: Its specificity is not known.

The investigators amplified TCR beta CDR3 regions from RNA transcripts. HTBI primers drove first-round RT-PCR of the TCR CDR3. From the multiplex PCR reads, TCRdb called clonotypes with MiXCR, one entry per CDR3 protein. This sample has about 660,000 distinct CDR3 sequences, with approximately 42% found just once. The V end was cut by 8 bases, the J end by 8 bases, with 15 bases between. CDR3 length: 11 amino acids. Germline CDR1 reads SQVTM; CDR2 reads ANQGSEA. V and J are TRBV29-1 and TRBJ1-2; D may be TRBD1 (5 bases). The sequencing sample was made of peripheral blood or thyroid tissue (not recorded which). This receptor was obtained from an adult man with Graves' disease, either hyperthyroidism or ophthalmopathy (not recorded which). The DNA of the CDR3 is TGCAGCTTAACAGGCGAGAGAGGCTACACCTTC. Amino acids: CSLTGERGYTF.